These 22 T cell receptor beta chains share one sample of origin, sequenced in a study of identical twins. Using its own MiXCR run on the 5' RACE reads, TCRdb lists one record per CDR3 protein. The sample comprises roughly 290,000 distinct CDR3 sequences, around 8.8% of which are singletons, and 2.1% rests with the top ten. These data were also reused for a study on yellow fever vaccine responses in identical twins.

The sample consisted of memory (CD45RO+) T cells sorted from blood. All receptors derive from a woman aged 18-29 years in good health.

This clonotype was seen a few times. The chain uses TRBV2 and TRBJ2-1; 11 bases line up with TRBD2. In germline, CDR1 is SNHLY, CDR2 FYNNEI. V trimming: 5 bases; J trimming: 6 bases; junction bases outside the gene matches: 9. The CDR3 is 16 residues long. The CDR3 sequence is CASSRSGRALGNEQFF. The CDR3, as DNA: TGTGCCAGCAGTCGTAGCGGGAGGGCCCTCGGCAATGAGCAGTTCTTC.

This clonotype was observed many times. V and J are TRBV5-1 and TRBJ2-1; D not resolved. This CDR3 region has 14 residues. Trimming pared 1 base from V and 3 bases from J, leaving 8 bases between. CDR1 and CDR2 from the germline V gene are SGHRS and YFSETQ. The CDR3: CASSLTDGYNEQFF. The CDR3 DNA reads TGCGCCAGCAGCTTGACCGACGGCTACAATGAGCAGTTCTTC.

The gene calls are TRBV10-2 and TRBJ1-5; TRBD1 matches 11 bases. Trimming at V came to 4 bases and at J to 6 bases, leaving 5 bases not matched to a gene. This CDR3 comprises 15 residues. Germline V gene data show CDR1 as WSHSY and CDR2 as SAAADI. In nucleotides, the CDR3 is TGCGCCAGCAGTGGGACAGGGGGCGGCGGTCAGCCCCAGCATTTT. Amino acids: CASSGTGGGGQPQHF.

This clonotype occurred many times. The V call is TRBV25-1, the J call TRBJ1-5; 9 bases match TRBD1. V trimming: 0 bases; J trimming: 11 bases; junction bases outside the gene matches: 20. This CDR3 contains 19 residues. Germline CDR1 reads MGHDK; CDR2 reads SYGVNS. The CDR3 loop reads CASSEYLRDRDGRMRAQHF. The CDR3 DNA reads as TGTGCCAGCAGTGAATATCTCCGGGACAGGGACGGGCGTATGAGAGCCCAGCATTTT.

The chain joins TRBV7-9 to TRBJ2-7, with D perhaps matching TRBD2 (6 bases). Germline lookup yields CDR1 SEHNR and CDR2 FQNEAQ (reference sequence). V lost 5 bases and J 2 bases, leaving 19 bases between the germline ends. The CDR3 loop spans 16 amino acids. CDR3 in DNA: TGTGCCAGCAGCCCAGACATGGGGGGAGTCCCCTACGAGCAGTACTTC. This gives the protein CASSPDMGGVPYEQYF.

The V call is TRBV6-1, the J call TRBJ2-5; possibly TRBD2 for D (6 bases). CDR3 size: 15 residues. Germline CDR1 MNHNS, CDR2 SASEGT. The germline V and J ends were trimmed by 6 bases and 4 bases, with 18 bases remaining between them. For the CDR3, the DNA is TGTGCCAGCAGAGCACACCCCGGCGGGGCAGAGACCCAGTACTTC. Encoded protein: CASRAHPGGAETQYF.

The table lists this clonotype with many counts. This chain links TRBV18 with TRBJ2-2, with 13 bases fitting TRBD2. The CDR3 extends over 17 amino acids. With V trimmed by 3 bases and J by 1 base, 2 bases remained unmatched. Germline CDR1 and CDR2: KGHSH and LQKENI. CDR3 nucleotides: TGTGCCAGCTCACCGGGACTAGCGGGACTGAACACCGGGGAGCTGTTTTTT. Protein product: CASSPGLAGLNTGELFF.

The chain employs TRBV4-2 and TRBJ2-2, with unresolved D. The CDR3 has 15 amino acids. Looked up from germline, CDR1 is LGHNA and CDR2 is YNFKEQ. Trimming cost V 0 bases and J 2 bases, with 7 bases left between them. In nucleotides, the CDR3 is TGTGCCAGCAGCCAAGAGCACCGCAACACCGGGGAGCTGTTTTTT. Its translation is CASSQEHRNTGELFF.

Many counts were recorded for this clonotype. The genes are TRBV20-1 and TRBJ2-3, with 10 positions matching TRBD2. J was trimmed by 0 bases and V by 0 bases; bases with no gene match: 6. This CDR3 comprises 17 residues. Per the germline V gene, CDR1 is DFQATT and CDR2 is SNEGSKA (reference sequence). The CDR3 is CSAREIGLAASTDTQYF. The CDR3 DNA sequence: TGCAGTGCTAGAGAGATTGGACTAGCGGCTAGCACAGATACGCAGTATTTT.

This clonotype was detected ten times or more. J is TRBJ2-3 and V is TRBV29-1; D perhaps matches TRBD2 (6 bases). CDR1 is SQVTM and CDR2 is ANQGSEA in the germline V gene. CDR3 length: 16 amino acids. Trimming cost V 8 bases and J 7 bases, with 28 bases left between them. This CDR3 reads CSLLGGRDDPRNTQYF. CDR3 DNA sequence: TGCAGCCTCCTTGGTGGGCGGGACGACCCCCGGAATACGCAGTATTTT.

This clonotype has a handful of counts. V is TRBV6-5 and J is TRBJ1-2; D may be TRBD1 (6 bases). Germline CDR1 and CDR2: MNHEY and SVGAGI. The CDR3 is 11 amino acids. V was clipped by 5 bases and J by 7 bases, with 8 bases between them. This CDR3 is CASSQGFGYTF. The CDR3 DNA reads TGTGCCAGCAGTCAGGGGTTTGGCTACACCTTC.

The table lists this clonotype with many counts. V is TRBV3-1 and J is TRBJ2-2; 8 bases line up with TRBD1. V dropped 1 base and J dropped 5; count of bases not matched to a gene: 0. CDR3 length: 14 residues. Germline CDR1 LGHDT, CDR2 YNNKEL (reference sequence). CDR3 residues: CASSQGQGTGELFF. In nucleotides, the CDR3 is TGTGCCAGCAGCCAAGGACAGGGGACCGGGGAGCTGTTTTTT. Full variable domain (missing parts from reference TRBV3-1 and TRBJ2-2): DTAVSQTPKYLVTQMGNDKSIKCEQNLGHDTMYWYKQDSKKFLKIMFSYNNKELIINETVPNRFSPKSPDKAHLNLHINSLELGDSAVYFCASSQGQGTGELFFGEGSRLTVL.

V usage is TRBV27 and J usage is TRBJ2-3; D is unresolved. CDR3 size: 8 residues. V was cut by 7 bases and J by 14 bases, with 7 bases left in between. Per the germline V gene, CDR1 is MNHEY and CDR2 is SMNVEV (reference sequence). DNA of the CDR3: TGTGCCAGCACCTTGGGGTATTTT. Protein: CASTLGYF.

This clonotype was detected a few times. This chain links TRBV2 with TRBJ2-1, with D perhaps matching TRBD2 (5 bases). Deletions cut 6 bases from V and 10 bases from J, with 10 bases between. This CDR3 is 11 amino acids long. Germline V lookup: CDR1 SNHLY, CDR2 FYNNEI. The CDR3 DNA reads as TGTGCCAGCAGAGGCCAGCGGGAGCAGTTCTTC. Encoded protein: CASRGQREQFF.

This clonotype was detected ten times or more. The chain joins TRBV5-1 to TRBJ2-3; a possible D gene is TRBD2 (7 bases). Germline V CDR1 and CDR2: SGHRS, YFSETQ. The length of the CDR3 is 17 residues. Trimming pared 0 bases from V and 0 bases from J, leaving 14 bases between. Here the CDR3 DNA reads TGCGCCAGCAGCTTGGCGGGGGGCGGAACTAGCACAGATACGCAGTATTTT. Its protein product is CASSLAGGGTSTDTQYF.

The chain employs TRBV4-1 and TRBJ1-2; D is perhaps TRBD1 (6 bases). The CDR3 totals 14 residues. Trimming took off 1 base at V and 12 bases at J, with 18 bases between the two ends. Germline CDR1 is MGHRA and CDR2 is YSYEKL. CDR3 residues: CASSQAGGVLRHTF. The CDR3 bases are TGCGCCAGCAGCCAAGCGGGGGGCGTTCTCCGCCACACCTTC.

This clonotype showed up many times. The chain uses TRBV5-6 and TRBJ1-1; D is unresolved. This CDR3 comprises 19 residues. Germline loops: CDR1 SGHDT, CDR2 YYEEEE. V dropped 0 bases and J dropped 0 bases, with 21 bases sitting between them. For the CDR3, the DNA is TGTGCCAGCAGCTTGGTTTCACGGGCAGGCGCCAGAATGAACACTGAAGCTTTCTTT. It yields the protein CASSLVSRAGARMNTEAFF.

This clonotype was picked up many times. The chain links TRBV7-9 to TRBJ2-1; 7 bases align to TRBD2. CDR1 SEHNR and CDR2 FQNEAQ come from the germline V gene (reference sequence). The CDR3 runs 15 residues. Trimming removed 5 bases from V and 1 base from J; junction bases left unmatched: 5. The CDR3 is CASSPSGLSYNEQFF. The CDR3 DNA sequence: TGTGCCAGCAGCCCTAGCGGACTATCCTACAATGAGCAGTTCTTC.

This clonotype was detected ten times or more. CDR3: CASSVGGYGYTF. CDR3 sequence (DNA): TGTGCCAGCAGCGTAGGGGGCTATGGCTACACCTTC. V is TRBV9 and J is TRBJ1-2; D remains unclear. Germline values: CDR1 SGDLS, CDR2 YYNGEE. CDR3 length equals 12 residues. Trimming shortened V by 0 bases and J by 4 bases, and 4 bases separated the two germline ends. Drawing the rest from reference TRBV9 and TRBJ1-2, the complete variable domain is DSGVTQTPKHLITATGQRVTLRCSPRSGDLSVYWYQQSLDQGLQFLIQYYNGEERAKGNILERFSAQQFPDLHSELNLSSLELGDSALYFCASSVGGYGYTFGSGTRLTVV.

The chain carries TRBV3-1 and TRBJ2-1; a weak D match, TRBD2 (5 bases). Germline lookup yields CDR1 LGHDT and CDR2 YNNKEL (reference sequence). This CDR3 comprises 15 residues. V was pared by 2 bases and J by 0 bases, with 8 bases between. In DNA, the CDR3 is TGTGCCAGCAGCCAATTTACTAGCTCCTACAATGAGCAGTTCTTC. It codes for CASSQFTSSYNEQFF.

Many counts were recorded for this clonotype. V is TRBV20-1 and J is TRBJ1-1; no definite D call. V was shortened by 7 bases and J by 1 base, with 10 bases between the two germline ends. The germline V gene has CDR1 DFQATT and CDR2 SNEGSKA (reference sequence). CDR3 length: 12 residues. The DNA of the CDR3 is TGCAGTGTCCCCTCCGCGAACACTGAAGCTTTCTTT. It specifies CSVPSANTEAFF.

This clonotype was found many times. V gene TRBV7-8 combines with J gene TRBJ2-7; TRBD2 agrees at 10 bases. J was trimmed by 5 bases and V by 5 bases; bases with no gene match: 18. This CDR3 has 18 residues. Germline assignment: CDR1 SGHVS and CDR2 FQNEAQ. The CDR3 DNA reads TGTGCCAGCAGCCCTACTCGACGGCTAGCGGGAGTGGAGGACGAGCAGTACTTC. Amino acid sequence: CASSPTRRLAGVEDEQYF. The complete variable domain, with remaining parts taken from reference TRBV7-8 and TRBJ2-7, reads GAGVSQSPRYKVAKRGQDVALRCDPISGHVSLFWYQQALGQGPEFLTYFQNEAQLDKSGLPSDRFFAERPEGSVSTLKIQRTQQEDSAVYLCASSPTRRLAGVEDEQYFGPGTRLTVT.